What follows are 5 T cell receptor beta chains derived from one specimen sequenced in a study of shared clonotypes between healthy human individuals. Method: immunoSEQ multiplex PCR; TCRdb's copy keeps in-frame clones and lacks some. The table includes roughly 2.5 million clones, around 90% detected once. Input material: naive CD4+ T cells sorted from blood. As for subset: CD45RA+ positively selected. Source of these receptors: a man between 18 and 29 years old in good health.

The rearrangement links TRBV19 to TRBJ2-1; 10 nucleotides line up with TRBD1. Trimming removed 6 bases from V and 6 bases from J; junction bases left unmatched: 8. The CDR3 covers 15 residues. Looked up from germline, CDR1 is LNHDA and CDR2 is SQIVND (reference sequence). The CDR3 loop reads CASRDDRGRSNEQFF. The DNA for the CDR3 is TGTGCCAGTAGAGACGACAGGGGGCGGTCCAATGAGCAGTTCTTC.

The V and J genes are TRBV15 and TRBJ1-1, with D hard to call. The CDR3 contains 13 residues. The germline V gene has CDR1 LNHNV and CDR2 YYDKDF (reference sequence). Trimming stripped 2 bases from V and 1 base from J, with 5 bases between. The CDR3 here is CATSRLTNTEAFF. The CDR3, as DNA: TGTGCCACCAGCAGACTCACGAACACTGAAGCTTTCTTT.

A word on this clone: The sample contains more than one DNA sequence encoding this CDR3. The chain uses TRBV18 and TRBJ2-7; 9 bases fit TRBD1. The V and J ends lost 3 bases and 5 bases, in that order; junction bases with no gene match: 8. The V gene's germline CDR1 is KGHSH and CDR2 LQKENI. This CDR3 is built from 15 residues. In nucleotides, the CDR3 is TGTGCCAGCTCACCGCCCGGGACAGGGCGCAACGAGCAGTACTTC. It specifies CASSPPGTGRNEQYF.

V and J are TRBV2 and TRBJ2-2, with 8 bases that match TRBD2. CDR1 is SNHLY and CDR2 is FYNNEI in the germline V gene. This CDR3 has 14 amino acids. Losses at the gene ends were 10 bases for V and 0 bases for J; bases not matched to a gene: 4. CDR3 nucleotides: TGTGCCACCGCTAGCGGGTCGAACACCGGGGAGCTGTTTTTT. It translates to CATASGSNTGELFF.

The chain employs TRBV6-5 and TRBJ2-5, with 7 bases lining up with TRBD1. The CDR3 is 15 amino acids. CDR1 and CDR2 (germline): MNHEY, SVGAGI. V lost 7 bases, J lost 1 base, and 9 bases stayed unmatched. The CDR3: CASKTFGTAQETQYF. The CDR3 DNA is TGTGCCAGCAAAACATTTGGGACAGCCCAAGAGACCCAGTACTTC.